A single sample gave rise to the 13 T cell receptor beta chains below, sequenced in a study of CD8 T cells in ankylosing spondylitis. TCRdb called the 5' RACE reads again in MiXCR, with one record for every CDR3 protein. The sample consists of about 160,000 distinct CDR3 sequences, 40% to 50% of them appearing once. The sequenced sample consisted of synovial fluid, either unsorted or a sorted T cell fraction (not recorded which). These receptors came from a male donor with ankylosing spondylitis.

The rearrangement joins TRBV5-1 to TRBJ1-2, with D hard to call. Trimming took 8 bases from V and 8 from J, leaving 37 bases between them. Germline V lookup: CDR1 SGHRS, CDR2 YFSETQ. This CDR3 is 19 amino acids long. The CDR3 DNA is TGCGCCAGATACTGCCTGAGCAGCCCAATTGAGGACTACCCGGGGGGCTACACCTTC. This gives the protein CARYCLSSPIEDYPGGYTF.

V and J are TRBV2 and TRBJ1-5, with D hard to call. The germline CDR1 and CDR2 sequences are SNHLY and FYNNEI. The CDR3 runs to 13 residues. The germline V and J ends were trimmed by 7 bases and 0 bases, with 7 bases remaining between them. The DNA for the CDR3 is TGTGCCAGCAAAGGATATAGCAATCAGCCCCAGCATTTT. Residues: CASKGYSNQPQHF.

This clonotype has just one count. The gene calls are TRBV5-5 and TRBJ2-3, with unresolved D. The CDR3 is 11 amino acids. In germline, CDR1 is SGHKS, CDR2 YYEKEE (reference sequence). V gave up 4 bases and J gave up 8 bases, with 8 bases separating them. This chain's CDR3 is CASSKHVTQYF. The CDR3 DNA sequence: TGTGCCAGCAGCAAACACGTTACGCAGTATTTT.

The chain has TRBV12-3 or TRBV12-4 and TRBJ2-1; 9 nucleotides agree with TRBD2. Unmatched junction bases numbered 12, after V lost 8 bases and J lost 7 bases. This CDR3 region has 15 residues. In DNA, the CDR3 is TGTGCCAGCCGAGATAGCGGGGGCCTCGGGAATGAGCAGTTCTTC. Its translation is CASRDSGGLGNEQFF.

The chain links TRBV13 to TRBJ2-1, with 8 bases that match TRBD2. The CDR3 runs 15 residues. Germline assignment: CDR1 PRHDT and CDR2 FYEKMQ (reference sequence). V shed 5 bases, J shed 3 bases, and the junction held 6 bases outside the gene matches. CDR3 sequence reads: CASSNPSGYYNEQFF. The CDR3 bases are TGTGCCAGCAGCAATCCTAGCGGGTACTACAATGAGCAGTTCTTC.

This chain uses TRBV3-1 with TRBJ2-1, with 7 bases that match TRBD2. The J segment lost 0 bases and the V segment lost 1 base, leaving 6 bases of the junction unmatched. Germline-derived CDR1 and CDR2 are LGHDT and YNNKEL (reference sequence). This CDR3 contains 17 residues. The CDR3 DNA reads as TGTGCCAGCAGCCAAGTGGAGCGGGGTCTCTCCTACAATGAGCAGTTCTTC. It yields the protein CASSQVERGLSYNEQFF.

V gene TRBV27 combines with J gene TRBJ2-4; weak D call: TRBD2 (6 bases). The CDR3 loop spans 16 amino acids. Germline loops: CDR1 MNHEY, CDR2 SMNVEV (reference sequence). V shed 2 bases and J shed 0 bases, with 11 bases lying between them. This CDR3 reads CASSLGPGVAKNIQYF. In nucleotides, the CDR3 is TGTGCCAGCAGTTTAGGGCCGGGGGTAGCCAAAAACATTCAGTACTTC.

This chain connects TRBV15 to TRBJ1-5; D is perhaps TRBD1 (6 bases). V was pared by 5 bases and J by 6 bases, with 11 bases between. The CDR3 loop spans 13 amino acids. Looked up from germline, CDR1 is LNHNV and CDR2 is YYDKDF (reference sequence). The CDR3, as DNA: TGTGCCACCAGCCAATGGGGGCCTCAGCCCCAGCATTTT. This codes for CATSQWGPQPQHF.

CDR3 DNA sequence: TGTGCCAGCAGTCCCATCTGGGCCCCCTCCTACGAGCAGTACTTC. Its protein is CASSPIWAPSYEQYF. V and J are TRBV12-3 or TRBV12-4 and TRBJ2-7; D is ambiguous. This CDR3 region has 15 residues. V lost 5 bases and J 0 bases, leaving 14 bases between the germline ends.

This chain joins TRBV3-1 and TRBJ2-1; possibly TRBD2 for D (5 bases). This CDR3 is 16 amino acids long. Germline CDR1 reads LGHDT; CDR2 reads YNNKEL (reference sequence). V lost 1 base, J lost 0 bases, and 10 bases lay in between. CDR3 residues: CASSQVGGSSYNEQFF. In DNA form, the CDR3 reads TGTGCCAGCAGCCAAGTGGGTGGGAGCTCCTACAATGAGCAGTTCTTC.

This clonotype has just a few counts. The chain combines TRBV24-1 with TRBJ2-2, with 13 nucleotides matching TRBD2. The junction had 4 bases not matched to a gene; V was cut back by 4 bases and J by 0 bases. CDR3 size: 18 residues. Per germline, CDR1 KGHDR and CDR2 SFDVKD. This chain's CDR3 is CATSDPGTSGTNTGELFF. CDR3 in DNA: TGTGCCACCAGTGACCCCGGGACTAGCGGGACGAACACCGGGGAGCTGTTTTTT.

This chain links TRBV18 with TRBJ2-5; D is ambiguous. The germline V and J ends were trimmed by 3 bases and 2 bases, with 13 bases remaining between them. Germline V gives CDR1 KGHSH, CDR2 LQKENI. The CDR3 totals 15 residues. CDR3 sequence (DNA): TGTGCCAGCTCACCTTTCTCAGGCTGGCAAGAGACCCAGTACTTC. Amino acid sequence: CASSPFSGWQETQYF.

The rearrangement links TRBV5-6 to TRBJ1-1; possible D gene TRBD1, 6 bases. V lost 0 bases and J lost 9, with 15 bases in between. This CDR3 comprises 14 residues. Germline V gives CDR1 SGHDT, CDR2 YYEEEE. The CDR3 protein is CASSLGQVWAKAFF. The CDR3 nucleotides read TGTGCCAGCAGCTTGGGACAGGTCTGGGCTAAAGCTTTCTTT.